This note documents a single T cell receptor (beta chain) sequence. Antigen unknown. Vbeta (60) and Jbeta (13) primers were used in the PCR. Authors' processing steps: Per a later analysis, the number of unique TCR beta chains was some 80 million, of which roughly 10 million were shared. Assay used: immunoSEQ multiplex PCR; TCRdb lists only in-frame clones, some missing. The V and J calls and clone size come from that table; D and trimming were worked out from the DNA. The table includes some 150,000 clones, around 74% detected once. The germline CDR1 and CDR2 sequences are SGHVS and FQNEAQ. Trimming left V 7 bases short and J 2 bases short, with 18 bases between. This CDR3 comprises 15 residues. This sample was taken from a study of cytomegalovirus exposure and HLA in healthy donors. About the study: HLA-typed donors were the source of about 90 million unique TCRs held in an early data release.

Findings and limits, study-wide: Later genetic work tied a missense DCLRE1C variant to beta-chain V and J trimming. In an earlier analysis, in 620 or so donors, most V segments appeared productive either ~87% or ~30% of the time.

The chain employs TRBV7-8 and TRBJ2-7; D is unresolved. Input material: PBMCs. This sequence originates from a man between 50 and 59 years old in good health and CMV-seropositive. CDR3 protein: CASTPGVVLPYEQYF. DNA of the CDR3: TGTGCCAGCACCCCAGGCGTGGTGCTTCCCTACGAGCAGTACTTC. The complete variable domain, with remaining parts taken from reference TRBV7-8 and TRBJ2-7, reads GAGVSQSPRYKVAKRGQDVALRCDPISGHVSLFWYQQALGQGPEFLTYFQNEAQLDKSGLPSDRFFAERPEGSVSTLKIQRTQQEDSAVYLCASTPGVVLPYEQYFGPGTRLTVT.